One sample yielded the 31 T cell receptor beta chains listed below, sequenced in a study of T cell repertoires in cytomegalovirus infection. From the reads, TCRdb called clonotypes with MiXCR, one entry per CDR3 protein. The profile shows approximately 260,000 distinct CDR3 sequences, 15% to 20% of them singletons. The sequencing sample was made of CD8+ T cells from PBMCs. These receptors originate from a human donor in good health (CMV status not recorded). Some clones in this sample may be carry-over from other donors' samples.

The rearrangement uses TRBV12-3 or TRBV12-4 and TRBJ2-1; perhaps TRBD1 as D (5 bases). V was cut by 5 bases and J by 7 bases, with 12 bases left in between. The CDR3 is made up of 13 amino acids. CDR3 sequence: CASSQGHPNEQFF. The CDR3 DNA is TGTGCCAGCAGTCAGGGTCACCCAAATGAGCAGTTCTTC.

The chain uses TRBV11-3 and TRBJ2-1; D may be TRBD1 (6 bases). With 5 bases removed from V and 7 bases from J, the gap between germline ends came to 12 bases. CDR3 size: 13 residues. The germline gives CDR1 SGHNT, CDR2 YENEEA. CDR3 in DNA: TGTGCCAGCAGCCCGGCAGGGGCGAATGAGCAGTTCTTC. Encoded protein: CASSPAGANEQFF.

The rearrangement links TRBV7-9 to TRBJ2-2, with TRBD1 matching 9 bases. The germline V gene encodes CDR1 SEHNR and CDR2 FQNEAQ (reference sequence). V dropped 5 bases and J dropped 8; count of bases not matched to a gene: 12. The CDR3 is 16 amino acids. CDR3 protein: CASSLQGATTKGELFF. The CDR3 DNA follows: TGTGCCAGCAGCCTACAGGGGGCAACAACAAAGGGGGAGCTGTTTTTT. Together with reference TRBV7-9 and TRBJ2-2, the CDR3 gives the full variable domain: DTGVSQNPRHKITKRGQNVTFRCDPISEHNRLYWYRQTLGQGPEFLTYFQNEAQLEKSRLLSDRFSAERPKGSFSTLEIQRTEQGDSAMYLCASSLQGATTKGELFFGEGSRLTVL.

The chain couples TRBV7-6 to TRBJ1-1; no definite D call. The CDR3 is made up of 13 amino acids. Germline loops: CDR1 SGHVS, CDR2 FNYEAQ. Trimming removed 2 bases from V and 6 bases from J, with 10 bases in between. In DNA form, the CDR3 reads TGTGCCAGCAGCTTATATGATGGGTCTGAAGCTTTCTTT. Residues: CASSLYDGSEAFF.

This clonotype was counted many times. The chain joins TRBV7-9 to TRBJ1-2, with 9 bases that match TRBD1. The ends lost 0 bases at V and 5 bases at J; junction bases unmatched: 7. In germline, CDR1 is SEHNR, CDR2 FQNEAQ (reference sequence). The CDR3 extends over 16 amino acids. The CDR3 DNA reads TGTGCCAGCAGCTTAGCGGGACAGGGTCCGGGTTATGGCTACACCTTC. Amino acids: CASSLAGQGPGYGYTF.

The chain combines TRBV20-1 with TRBJ2-1, with D tentatively TRBD2 (5 bases). The length of the CDR3 is 12 residues. The V gene's germline CDR1 is DFQATT and CDR2 SNEGSKA (reference sequence). The V and J ends lost 6 bases and 10 bases respectively, with 16 bases between them. This CDR3 reads CSAVRGRAEQFF. CDR3 coding DNA: TGCAGTGCGGTGAGAGGGAGAGCGGAGCAGTTCTTC.

This clonotype was recorded a few times. This sequence joins TRBV12-3 or TRBV12-4 and TRBJ1-5; 7 bases match TRBD1. The CDR3 totals 17 residues. V lost 5 bases and J lost 0; bases outside the gene matches: 10. The CDR3 DNA is TGTGCCAGCAGTCCCGGCGGGACAGAATATAGCAATCAGCCCCAGCATTTT. Residues: CASSPGGTEYSNQPQHF.

This clonotype was counted a few times. The chain has TRBV6-1 and TRBJ1-1; 7 nucleotides line up with TRBD1. V gave up 5 bases and J gave up 1 base; unmatched junction bases: 13. The CDR3 loop spans 17 amino acids. Germline lookup yields CDR1 MNHNS and CDR2 SASEGT. The CDR3 is CASSYPTSDRKNTEAFF. As DNA, the CDR3 is TGTGCCAGCAGTTACCCTACTTCGGACAGGAAGAACACTGAAGCTTTCTTT.

The rearrangement links TRBV6-2 or TRBV6-3 to TRBJ2-1; D might be TRBD1 or TRBD2, each matching 5 bases. Trimming left V 3 bases short and J 4 bases short, with 10 bases between. Looked up from germline, CDR1 is MNHEY and CDR2 is SVGEGT. CDR3 length: 14 amino acids. The CDR3 here is CASSYTGQYNEQFF. Written as DNA, the CDR3 is TGTGCCAGCAGTTATACGGGGCAATACAATGAGCAGTTCTTC.

This chain connects TRBV25-1 to TRBJ1-5; the D is unclear. Trimming took off 9 bases at V and 11 bases at J, with 20 bases between the two ends. Germline V gene lookup returns CDR1 MGHDK and CDR2 SYGVNS. This CDR3 region has 13 residues. The CDR3 spells CARRTQCHGTQHF. CDR3 nucleotides: TGTGCCAGAAGGACCCAGTGTCATGGGACCCAGCATTTT.

Details on this clonotype: This could be a read error, since a much larger clone is one nucleotide away. This chain links TRBV6-8 with TRBJ1-1; 10 positions match TRBD1. The germline V gene has CDR1 MNHGY and CDR2 SAAAGT. The CDR3 covers 17 residues. Losses at the gene ends were 6 bases for V and 1 base for J; bases not matched to a gene: 11. The CDR3 DNA follows: TGTGCCAGCAGGGGAAGGGGACAGGGGACTACGAACACTGAAGCTTTCTTT. Residues: CASRGRGQGTTNTEAFF.

This clonotype appeared a few times. The chain combines TRBV6-5 with TRBJ1-6; a weak D match, TRBD1 (5 bases). From germline, CDR1 is MNHEY and CDR2 SVGAGI. CDR3 size: 15 residues. Trimming took off 4 bases at V and 5 bases at J, with 12 bases between the two ends. CDR3 sequence reads: CASSFGTGHNSPLHF. CDR3 nucleotide sequence: TGTGCCAGCAGTTTCGGGACGGGCCATAATTCACCCCTCCACTTT.

The CDR3 here is CASSSGTGDTYEQYF. The CDR3, as DNA: TGTGCCAGCAGCTCCGGGACAGGGGATACCTACGAGCAGTACTTC. V usage is TRBV7-4 and J usage is TRBJ2-7; TRBD1 aligns across 10 bases. This CDR3 contains 15 residues. The V and J ends lost 4 bases and 2 bases, in that order; junction bases with no gene match: 5. Germline values: CDR1 SGHVT, CDR2 SQSDAQ.

This clonotype was counted many times. The V call is TRBV23-1, the J call TRBJ2-7; D is undetermined. TRBV23-1 is given ORF status, its function remaining uncertain. The CDR3 length is 14 residues. Trimming left V 0 bases short and J 3 bases short, with 9 bases between. The CDR3 loop is CASSQSRSSYEQYF. For the CDR3, the DNA is TGCGCCAGCAGTCAATCGAGGTCGAGCTACGAGCAGTACTTC.

This clonotype was detected many times. V gene TRBV7-3 combines with J gene TRBJ2-1; TRBD2 aligns across 9 bases. J was trimmed by 3 bases and V by 1 base; bases with no gene match: 10. This CDR3 has 18 residues. Germline lookup yields CDR1 SGHTA and CDR2 FQGTGA. The CDR3 sequence: CASSLKPPLAGIYNEQFF. The DNA of the CDR3 is TGTGCCAGCAGCTTAAAACCCCCTCTAGCGGGGATCTACAATGAGCAGTTCTTC.

As to this clonotype: One end of the junction is discordant with germline, which a read error may explain. The chain recombines TRBV6-5 with TRBJ2-3; D possibly matches TRBD1 or TRBD2 (6 bases each). Germline V gene lookup returns CDR1 MNHEY and CDR2 SVGAGI. The CDR3 totals 17 residues. The CDR3 loop reads CVSSSWMGGMEADTQYF. The CDR3 nucleotides read TGTGTCAGCAGCTCCTGGATGGGGGGCATGGAGGCAGATACGCAGTATTTT.

This clonotype was observed many times. V usage is TRBV19 and J usage is TRBJ1-2; tentatively, D is TRBD1 (6 bases). V dropped 3 bases and J dropped 10 bases, with 18 bases sitting between them. This CDR3 is 14 amino acids long. Germline V CDR1 and CDR2: LNHDA, SQIVND (reference sequence). CDR3 nucleotide sequence: TGTGCCAGTAGTATGGAACAGGGTCATGGGAACTACACCTTC. This codes for CASSMEQGHGNYTF.

By share, this clonotype ranks as medium-sized (0.01 to 0.1%). This chain joins TRBV7-8 and TRBJ2-1, with D possibly being TRBD2 (5 bases). This CDR3 has 15 amino acids. Germline V CDR1 and CDR2: SGHVS, FQNEAQ. V was pared by 4 bases and J by 8 bases, with 18 bases between. Written as DNA, the CDR3 is TGTGCCAGCAGCTCCATAATTGGACCCGGGGATGAGCAGTTCTTC. Translated: CASSSIIGPGDEQFF.

This clonotype was observed many times. The chain is built from TRBV18 and TRBJ2-7; no reliable D call. Per the germline V gene, CDR1 is KGHSH and CDR2 is LQKENI. Trimming shortened V by 0 bases and J by 0 bases, and 6 bases separated the two germline ends. The CDR3 loop spans 14 amino acids. CDR3 loop: CASSPPASSYEQYF. The CDR3 region has the DNA TGTGCCAGCTCACCACCAGCCTCCTCCTACGAGCAGTACTTC. The variable domain in full, completed from reference TRBV18 and TRBJ2-7, reads NAGVMQNPRHLVRRRGQEARLRCSPMKGHSHVYWYRQLPEEGLKFMVYLQKENIIDESGMPKERFSAEFPKEGPSILRIQQVVRGDSAAYFCASSPPASSYEQYFGPGTRLTVT.

This clonotype has just a few counts. The chain recombines TRBV20-1 with TRBJ2-3; 11 nucleotides line up with TRBD1. The CDR3 has 19 amino acids. Germline V gene data show CDR1 as DFQATT and CDR2 as SNEGSKA (reference sequence). V shed 0 bases and J 6 bases; nucleotides not matched to a gene: 17. CDR3 DNA sequence: TGCAGTGCTAGAGACTTGGGAACGTCGGGACAGGGGGGTATGGATACGCAGTATTTT. Its protein is CSARDLGTSGQGGMDTQYF.

In this sample, this clonotype turned up a few times. The chain recombines TRBV5-5 with TRBJ2-3; D not certain. Deletions cut 3 bases from V and 6 bases from J, with 11 bases between. This CDR3 has 13 amino acids. Germline lookup yields CDR1 SGHKS and CDR2 YYEKEE (reference sequence). The CDR3 here is CASSSGLMDTQYF. In nucleotides, the CDR3 is TGTGCCAGCAGCTCTGGCCTGATGGATACGCAGTATTTT.

This clonotype showed up just a few times. This rearrangement joins TRBV4-2 to TRBJ1-2; TRBD1 agrees at 11 bases. The V gene's germline CDR1 is LGHNA and CDR2 YNFKEQ. This CDR3 spans 17 amino acids. The V and J ends lost 2 bases and 5 bases, in that order; junction bases with no gene match: 10. The CDR3 DNA sequence: TGTGCCAGCAGCCAACCCCGGACAGGGGGCGAAATTTATGGCTACACCTTC. This sequence encodes CASSQPRTGGEIYGYTF.

This clonotype has more than one count but fewer than ten. The J gene is TRBJ2-7, the V gene TRBV19; D perhaps matches TRBD2 (6 bases). CDR3 size: 13 residues. The germline V gene encodes CDR1 LNHDA and CDR2 SQIVND (reference sequence). V gave up 5 bases and J gave up 1 base, with 9 bases separating them. The DNA of the CDR3 is TGTGCCAGTAGTCGCCGGGAGTCCTACGAGCAGTACTTC. It translates to CASSRRESYEQYF.

Ten or more counts support this clonotype. The chain links TRBV6-5 to TRBJ2-7; D unresolved. The germline V gene has CDR1 MNHEY and CDR2 SVGAGI. V shed 0 bases and J shed 7 bases, with 7 bases lying between them. The CDR3 totals 12 residues. In nucleotides, the CDR3 is TGTGCCAGCAGTTACTCGCTGGGGGAGCAGTACTTC. It encodes CASSYSLGEQYF.

This clonotype was observed a handful of times. CDR3: CSASTSGVYPGDEQFF. CDR3 nucleotides: TGCAGTGCTAGTACTAGCGGGGTATACCCTGGGGATGAGCAGTTCTTC. This chain uses TRBV20-1 with TRBJ2-1; TRBD2 aligns across 10 bases. This CDR3 spans 16 amino acids. The V gene end was trimmed by 3 bases and the J gene end by 8 bases; junction bases not matched to a gene: 13. CDR1 DFQATT and CDR2 SNEGSKA come from the germline V gene (reference sequence).

This clonotype was counted ten times or more. This chain links TRBV4-3 with TRBJ1-2, with 10 positions matching TRBD1. Germline CDR1 and CDR2: LGHNA and YSLEER. V lost 1 base to trimming and J lost 3 bases; unmatched junction nucleotides: 2. This CDR3 comprises 15 residues. CDR3 in DNA: TGCGCCAGCAGCCAAGTGGGGACAGGGGACTATGGCTACACCTTC. This sequence encodes CASSQVGTGDYGYTF.

This clonotype was picked up a small number of times. The V gene is TRBV19, the J gene TRBJ2-1; 10 bases line up with TRBD2. The CDR3 runs to 17 residues. The V and J ends lost 7 bases and 8 bases, in that order; junction bases with no gene match: 17. The germline V gene has CDR1 LNHDA and CDR2 SQIVND (reference sequence). This CDR3 is CASMMTRSGGALHEQFF. The CDR3 nucleotides read TGTGCCAGTATGATGACTCGAAGCGGGGGGGCCCTGCATGAGCAGTTCTTC.

This clonotype came up a few times. The V and J genes are TRBV14 and TRBJ1-1, with D perhaps TRBD1 (6 bases). The V and J ends lost 0 bases and 5 bases respectively, with 22 bases between them. The CDR3 runs 18 residues. Looked up from germline, CDR1 is SGHDN and CDR2 is FVKESK. CDR3 protein: CASSQELLLFGTTTEAFF. The CDR3 region has the DNA TGTGCCAGCAGCCAAGAATTATTGCTGTTCGGGACAACAACTGAAGCTTTCTTT.

This clonotype has a handful of counts. For the CDR3, the DNA is TGTGCCAGCAGTTTATCGGCCGGCGGGGGGCCAGACAATGAGCAGTTCTTC. Its translation is CASSLSAGGGPDNEQFF. The chain carries TRBV27 and TRBJ2-1; 8 positions match TRBD2. From germline, CDR1 is MNHEY and CDR2 SMNVEV (reference sequence). This CDR3 is 17 amino acids long. Losses at the gene ends were 0 bases for V and 5 bases for J; bases not matched to a gene: 9.

This clonotype was recorded at least ten times. The genes are TRBV27 and TRBJ1-4; 7 nucleotides line up with TRBD1. The CDR3 contains 15 residues. Germline CDR1 MNHEY, CDR2 SMNVEV (reference sequence). With V trimmed by 4 bases and J by 8 bases, 10 bases remained unmatched. The CDR3 DNA sequence: TGTGCCAGCAGTTCCCAGACAGGGCCCGAAGAAAAACTGTTTTTT. It is translated as CASSSQTGPEEKLFF.

This chain joins TRBV11-3 and TRBJ2-2; 8 bases line up with TRBD1. The germline V gene has CDR1 SGHNT and CDR2 YENEEA. The CDR3 covers 17 residues. Trimming cost V 5 bases and J 4 bases; bases outside gene matches: 12. The CDR3 nucleotides read TGTGCCAGCAGCCACTACGCAGGGGGCGCGGGCACCGGGGAGCTGTTTTTT. Its translation: CASSHYAGGAGTGELFF.